One sample yielded the 8 T cell receptor beta chains listed below, sequenced in a study of siplizumab effects on memory and regulatory T cells (dated by TCRdb to about 2019). To prepare the library, the immunoSEQ multiplex PCR assay was applied. The clones in this table, taken by TCRdb from immuneACCESS, are in-frame only. Not every clone is retained; where verified, under half of the shortfall comes from an unresolved V gene, and the cause of the rest is unknown. Present in this sample are roughly 100,000 clones, around 90% of which were seen just once. About 1.1% of the sample comes from the top ten. Sequenced sample: CD4+ T cells sorted from blood. These receptors originate from a human donor in good health.

V usage is TRBV28 and J usage is TRBJ2-7; D is ambiguous. The CDR3 runs to 13 residues. Germline CDR1 is MDHEN and CDR2 is SYDVKM. Trimming took 4 bases from V and 3 from J, leaving 10 bases between them. CDR3 sequence (DNA): TGTGCCAGCAGTTCCGGCGCACACTACGAGCAGTACTTC. Its translation: CASSSGAHYEQYF.

The rearrangement uses TRBV29-1 and TRBJ2-5; a weak D match, TRBD2 (5 bases). CDR1 and CDR2 from the germline V gene are SQVTM and ANQGSEA. V was pared by 6 bases and J by 4 bases, with 9 bases between. This CDR3 spans 11 amino acids. CDR3 loop: CSVRVGETQYF. The CDR3 DNA reads as TGCAGCGTGAGGGTAGGAGAGACCCAGTACTTC.

The CDR3 DNA reads TGCGCCAGCAGCTTCAGTCTAGCGGGCTCGAACACCGGGGAGCTGTTTTTT. Translating it yields CASSFSLAGSNTGELFF. The V call is TRBV5-1, the J call TRBJ2-2, with TRBD2 matching 8 bases. This CDR3 has 17 residues. Germline-derived CDR1 and CDR2 are SGHRS and YFSETQ. Trimming removed 2 bases from V and 0 bases from J; junction bases left unmatched: 6.

The chain combines TRBV4-1 with TRBJ1-1; possible D gene TRBD1, 5 bases. V lost 0 bases and J lost 0, with 14 bases in between. The CDR3 sequence is 17 residues long. CDR1 and CDR2 (germline): MGHRA, YSYEKL. CDR3 amino acids: CASSQDRRGRMNTEAFF. The CDR3 DNA follows: TGCGCCAGCAGCCAAGATCGGAGGGGTCGCATGAACACTGAAGCTTTCTTT.

The chain joins TRBV20-1 to TRBJ2-7; D gene unclear. Germline CDR1 and CDR2: DFQATT and SNEGSKA (reference sequence). V gave up 6 bases and J gave up 2 bases, with 8 bases separating them. This CDR3 contains 11 residues. CDR3 bases: TGCAGTGCAAGGTCCCCCTACGAGCAGTACTTC. Its translation is CSARSPYEQYF.

This clone was counted only a few times. V and J are TRBV30 and TRBJ1-1; D is undetermined. Between the trimmed V and J ends, which lost 5 bases and 0 bases, there was a span of 13 bases. The CDR3 runs 14 residues. In germline, CDR1 is GTSNPN, CDR2 SVGIG (reference sequence). CDR3 coding DNA: TGTGCCTGGCACCCCATAGTTATGAACACTGAAGCTTTCTTT. This translates into CAWHPIVMNTEAFF.

In its sample, this clone was seen once. This chain uses TRBV4-2 with TRBJ2-3; D is unclear. The CDR3 has 17 residues. V was cut by 0 bases and J by 2 bases, with 15 bases left in between. Germline V gene data show CDR1 as LGHNA and CDR2 as YNFKEQ. CDR3 in amino acids: CASSQDTGQGNTDTQYF. Here the CDR3 DNA reads TGTGCCAGCAGCCAAGACACGGGTCAAGGGAACACAGATACGCAGTATTTT.

The chain employs TRBV6-6 and TRBJ2-1, with D tentatively TRBD1 (5 bases). Germline CDR1 and CDR2: MNHNY and SVGAGI (reference sequence). The germline V and J ends were trimmed by 8 bases and 10 bases, with 15 bases remaining between them. This CDR3 is 12 amino acids long. CDR3 amino acids: CASWVSSGEQFF. CDR3 sequence (DNA): TGTGCCAGCTGGGTTTCCTCAGGGGAGCAGTTCTTC.